This TCR beta chain was sequenced in a study of long-term antiretroviral therapy in people with HIV (dated by TCRdb to the early 2020s). Background for the entire study: Collection of the earliest samples took place about a decade ahead of the 2015 WHO recommendation for immediate ART, at a time when ART was typically delayed until CD4 counts fell. Test extractions of a monoclonal T-cell line alongside a few dozen polyclonal samples showed no cross-contamination during QIAcube processing. Whether ART initiation and durable HIV suppression were associated with changes in peripheral blood TRB repertoire composition and diversity was tested in a retrospective serial study. Among the 30 or so participants with HIV, over nine were female. A total of roughly 200 cryopreserved PBMC samples came from 25 to 35 adults with confirmed HIV infection and were collected serially over a mean of about six years (range 1-12). Paper-wide results and their limitations: Compared with controls, HIV repertoires had narrower CDR3 length ranges, and the network structure pointed to an antigen-experienced repertoire that shifted only slightly toward naive after ART. No data were available on ART adherence, viral resistance or therapy changes, limiting inferences about post-ART repertoire changes. Unsorted PBMC were profiled instead of sorted CD4+ and CD8+ T cells because pre-ART samples had limited cell numbers. The samples were dated from about 2004 to 2018, and the ART regimens that were used may be less effective than current ART regimens. ART initiation was associated with a significant increase in TRB diversity, but diversity stayed significantly below transplant donor controls even after long-term ART. At every time point, the repertoire was dominated by expanded TRB clones first identified before ART initiation, although this dominance fluctuated and, in many PLHIV, declined after ART. Since PBMC availability was limited, sequencing covered only the TCR beta chain, with no alpha chain pairing.

A few counts support this clone. What antigen it recognizes has not been identified. Qualities for individual bases were not recorded, and no much larger clone is one base off. Sequencing of the TRB variable region was done with the immunoSEQ hsTCRB v3.0 assay at survey level resolution. TRB sequencing targeted a depth of about 40,000-55,000 T-cell genomes per sample. TRB libraries were pooled and sequenced on an Illumina MiSeq using a v3 150-cycle kit. In the source study's methods: Analysis of repertoires was carried out in R inside a reproducible Nextflow workflow spanning QC, data transformation and analysis. LymphoSeq2, an R package for exploring AIRR-Seq data, was used to implement custom analyses. A few samples that yielded fewer than 5000 total TRB sequences were excluded, so that approximately 200 HIV repertoires were analyzed. Among the approximately 200 retained HIV repertoires, some 60 were collected before ART initiation and around 130 after ART initiation. Each repertoire was downsampled to 5000 TRB nucleotide sequences, and summary statistics were averaged across 100 downsampling iterations. The analysis kept only TRB sequences whose CDR3 regions were at least seven amino acids long. Two measures captured diversity: a Shannon entropy-derived clonality score and the Gini coefficient. Repertoire networks linked the top 5000 CDR3 amino acid sequences whenever two sequences differed by an edit distance of one. For TRB CDR3 amino acid sequences, antigen specificity groups and MHC restriction were predicted with GLIPH2. To flag known associations with CMV, EBV, HIV or tissue antigens, CDR3 amino acid sequences were compared against VDJdb and McPAS-TCR. Pre-ART, post-ART and control groups were compared with Wilcoxon signed-rank tests and Holm-Bonferroni correction. TCRdb took over this immuneACCESS table, retaining in-frame rearrangements with V and J assigned. Such tables are incomplete; in checked studies, under half of the missing clones stem from an unresolved V gene, and the remainder is unexplained. V and J calls and clone size come straight from that table; D and trimming were deduced from the DNA. The sample contains approximately 35,000 clones, 60% to 85% of them found a single time. Clones ranked in the top ten supply about 7.1% of the sample.

The germline V gene provides CDR1 SGHTA and CDR2 FQGNSA. The CDR3 goes from the cysteine to the phenylalanine over 14 residues. The CDR3 DNA has 42 bases and is translated from base 1. V is trimmed back by 2 bases and J by 7 bases, and the junction contains 4 bases that no gene match accounts for. Participants were included only if at least one PBMC sample before ART initiation and at least two post-ART samples were available. Treatment was received in the United States of America by all participants with HIV. Before DNA extraction, cryopreserved samples of roughly 0.9-11 million PBMC were thawed and then washed. At the time of the earliest PBMC sample for each participant with HIV, ages ranged from roughly 20 to 54 years. PBMC samples from each participant spanned 1-4 timepoints before ART initiation and 2-8 timepoints after ART initiation, with a median of 7 samples. Serial HIV viral load, CD4+ T-cell count, ART history and demographic data were obtained for every participant. Using a Qiagen kit on a QIAcube, genomic DNA was extracted from unsorted PBMC, with samples processed in batches of 12.

The sample was unsorted PBMCs, taken 2 years after starting antiretroviral therapy. The chain is assembled from TRBV7-2 and TRBJ2-1; the central 8 bases match TRBD2. This receptor was taken from a woman aged 50 to 65 with HIV. The DNA reads TGTGCCAGCAGCTTAACGGGGGGGTTGAATGAGCAGTTCTTC. Translated, it gives CASSLTGGLNEQFF. Full variable domain (CDR3 extended with the reference TRBV7-2 and TRBJ2-1 proteins): GAGVSQSPSNKVTEKGKDVELRCDPISGHTALYWYRQSLGQGLEFLIYFQGNSAPDKSGLPSDRFSAERTGGSVSTLTIQRTQQEDSAVYLCASSLTGGLNEQFFGPGTRLTVL.